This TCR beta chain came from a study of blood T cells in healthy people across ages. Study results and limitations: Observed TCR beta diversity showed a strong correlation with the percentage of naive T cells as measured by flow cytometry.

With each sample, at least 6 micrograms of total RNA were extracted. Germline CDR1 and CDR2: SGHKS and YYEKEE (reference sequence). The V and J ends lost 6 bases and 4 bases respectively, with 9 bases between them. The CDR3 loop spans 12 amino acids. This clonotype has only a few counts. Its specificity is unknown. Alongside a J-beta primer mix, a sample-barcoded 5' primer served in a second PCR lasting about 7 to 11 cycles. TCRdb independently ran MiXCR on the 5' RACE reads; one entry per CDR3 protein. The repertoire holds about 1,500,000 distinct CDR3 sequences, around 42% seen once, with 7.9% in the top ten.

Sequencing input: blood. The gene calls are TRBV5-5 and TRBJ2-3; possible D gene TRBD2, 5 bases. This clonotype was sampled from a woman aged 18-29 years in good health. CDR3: CASIQRPDTQYF. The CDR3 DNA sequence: TGTGCCAGCATCCAGCGGCCAGATACGCAGTATTTT.